This TCR beta chain was profiled in a study of CXCR3-negative and CXCR3-positive naive CD8 T cells (dated by TCRdb to about 2019). For context, the study as a whole: About 150 million TRB reads were obtained in total, roughly 1.5 +/- 0.3 million reads per library. Diversity and physicochemical repertoire analyses covered roughly eleven donors pooled from two independent experiments. The TRBV-TRBJ cluster analysis covered naive subsets from roughly five donors and memory cells from 3 donors.

Worth noting for this clonotype: The antigen this receptor binds is unknown.

Instrument on record: NextSeq 550. The Human TCR Profiling Kit (MiLaboratory) was used to prepare UMI-labeled 5' RACE TRB cDNA libraries. The full amount of extracted RNA was used for cDNA synthesis, and the full amount of resulting cDNA was used for PCR amplification. The libraries were made side by side, with each library going through the same number of PCR cycles. In the paper's pipeline: About 50,000 +/- 10,000 unique UMI-labeled TRB cDNA molecules per library were extracted with MIGEC and MiXCR, with at least two reads per UMI required. On average, each library contained roughly 40,000 +/- 10,000 functional in-frame TRB CDR3 nucleotide clonotypes without stop codons. Diversity metrics, including normalized Shannon-Wiener and Chao1, were computed in VDJtools after downsampling to 5000 UMI-labeled TRB molecules per sample. VDJtools computed clonotype-size-weighted physicochemical properties of the central five CDR3 residues: interaction energy, strength, volume and Kidera factor 4. TCRdb reprocessed the reads into one record per CDR3 protein sequence, lacking DNA. The V and J calls follow TCRdb's processing rather than the paper's. The sample table on file contains about 42,000 distinct CDR3 sequences. The ten top clones hold 2.5% of the sample.

Each CD8+ T cell subset was flow-sorted in triplicate, with approximately 300,000 cells per subset placed directly into RLT lysis buffer. Naive CD8+ T cells were defined stringently as CD45RO-CCR7+CD27+CD95- to exclude memory contaminants. Standard density gradient centrifugation was used to isolate peripheral blood mononuclear cells from buffy coats. A FACSAria III was used to flow-sort naive CD8+ T cells into CXCR3-negative and CXCR3-positive populations. Total RNA was extracted from sorted cells with an RNeasy Mini Kit. The paper as a whole reports these results and caveats: Naive CXCR3-negative and CXCR3-positive cells from the same donor showed similar TRBV-TRBJ usage, whereas memory cells showed distinct patterns. Compared with CXCR3-negative naive cells, CXCR3-positive naive cells had TRB CDR3s with higher hydrophobicity (lower Kidera factor 4), lower energy, and higher strength and volume indices. Freshly isolated PBMCs were used for most assays because CXCR3 expression went down partially after cryopreservation. Comparably high repertoire diversity was found in both naive subsets, whereas much lower repertoire diversity was found in memory CD8+ T cells. Because surface CD5, which has been linked to self-reactivity in mice, was comparable between naive subsets, TCR interaction strength was also inferred from TRB CDR3 physicochemical properties.

The CDR1 and CDR2 encoded by the germline V gene are MNHEY and SVGEGT. The CDR3 spans 15 residues, from the cysteine through the phenylalanine. The DNA is unrecorded. This receptor was obtained from a human donor in good health. Some clones in this sample may be carry-over from other donors' samples. The chain uses TRBV6-2 or TRBV6-3 and TRBJ2-7; TCRdb outputs TRBD1, but without DNA this stays unchecked. The sequencing sample was made of naive CXCR3- CD8+ T cells from blood. The intended sense of this specimen's cell subset or site label: CD45RO-CCR7+CD27+CD95- naive CD8+ T cells lacking CXCR3 (TNR3-). The CDR3 region has the sequence CASSYIPGTPYEQYF.